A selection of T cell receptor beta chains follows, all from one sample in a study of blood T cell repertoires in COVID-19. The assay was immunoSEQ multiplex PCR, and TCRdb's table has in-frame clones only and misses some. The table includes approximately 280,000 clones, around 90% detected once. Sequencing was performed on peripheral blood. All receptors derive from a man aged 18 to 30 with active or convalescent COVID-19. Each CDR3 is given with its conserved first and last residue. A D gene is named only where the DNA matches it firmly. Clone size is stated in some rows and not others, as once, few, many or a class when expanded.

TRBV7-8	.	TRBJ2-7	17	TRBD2	CASSRGVTGGLTYEQYF	TGTGCCAGCAGCCGAGGTGTTACGGGGGGGCTAACCTACGAGCAGTACTTC
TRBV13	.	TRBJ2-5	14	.	CASSPEGRQETQYF	TGTGCCAGCAGCCCCGAGGGCAGGCAAGAGACCCAGTACTTC
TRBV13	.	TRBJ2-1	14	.	CASSPGLDFDEQFF	TGTGCCAGCAGCCCCGGCCTTGACTTCGATGAGCAGTTCTTC
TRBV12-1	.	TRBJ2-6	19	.	CASSLRTGVDDSGANVLTF	TGTGCCAGCAGCCTGCGGACAGGGGTGGATGACTCTGGGGCCAACGTCCTGACTTTC
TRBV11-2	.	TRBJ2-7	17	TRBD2	CASSPSAGTRSSHEQCF	TGTGCCAGCAGCCCCTCAGCCGGGACTAGAAGCTCCCACGAGCAGTGCTTC
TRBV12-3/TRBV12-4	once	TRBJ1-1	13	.	CASVAPGAPEAFF	TGTGCCAGCGTTGCCCCAGGTGCTCCTGAAGCTTTCTTT
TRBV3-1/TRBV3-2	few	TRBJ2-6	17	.	CASSHRGQGAGANVLTF	TGTGCCAGCAGCCACCGGGGGCAGGGGGCTGGGGCCAACGTCCTGACTTTC
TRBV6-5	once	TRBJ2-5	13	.	CASSPSLRETQYF	TGTGCCAGCAGTCCATCCCTGAGGGAGACCCAGTACTTC
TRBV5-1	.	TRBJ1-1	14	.	CASSFRDSGTEAFF	TGCGCCAGCAGCTTCAGGGACTCGGGCACTGAAGCTTTCTTT
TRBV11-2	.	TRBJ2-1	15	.	CASSLRRSSYNEQFF	TGTGCCAGCAGCTTAAGGCGGAGCTCCTACAATGAGCAGTTCTTC
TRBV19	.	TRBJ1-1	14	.	CASSMEGLNTEAFF	TGTGCCAGTAGTATGGAGGGGTTGAACACTGAAGCTTTCTTT
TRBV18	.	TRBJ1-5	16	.	CASSPGRGSGNQPQHF	TGTGCCAGCTCACCAGGCAGGGGTAGTGGCAATCAGCCCCAGCATTTT
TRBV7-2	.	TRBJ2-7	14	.	CASSSQGYSYEQYF	TGTGCCAGCAGCTCGCAGGGTTATTCCTACGAGCAGTACTTC
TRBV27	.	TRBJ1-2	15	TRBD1	CASSPSSRGQPGYTF	TGTGCCAGCAGTCCCTCTTCTAGGGGACAGCCAGGCTACACCTTC
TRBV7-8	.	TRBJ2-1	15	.	CASSLVRGTYNEQFF	TGTGCCAGCAGCTTAGTCAGGGGGACTTACAATGAGCAGTTCTTC
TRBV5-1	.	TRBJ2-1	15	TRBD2	CASSLTSGVYNEQFF	TGCGCCAGCAGCTTGACTAGCGGGGTATACAATGAGCAGTTCTTC
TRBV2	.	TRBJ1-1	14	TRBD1	CASGQGALNTEAFF	TGTGCCAGCGGACAGGGGGCGTTGAACACTGAAGCTTTCTTT